These 18 T cell receptor beta chains were all obtained from the same sample, sequenced in a study of CD8+ T cells in alopecia areata. cDNA serving as the sequencing template came from extracted, reverse transcribed RNA. Method: immunoSEQ multiplex PCR; TCRdb's copy keeps in-frame clones and lacks some. This sample comprises about 300,000 clones, none seen once only. Researchers sorted pooled cutaneous lymph node cells on the basis of CD4, CD8alpha, NKG2D, NKG2ACE and other markers. The specimen sequenced was CD4+ T cells sorted from a lymph node. The receptors stem from a C3H/HeJ mouse with alopecia areata. The strain's MHC haplotype is H2-k.

This clone was observed a few times. The genes and germline here are from mouse. Coverage ceases 4 residues before the CDR3 finishes, and the germline J gene fills in the end. Other DNA variants within this sample encode the same CDR3. This rearrangement joins TRBV19 to TRBJ2-5; D may be TRBD1 (6 bases). Germline values: CDR1 FNHDT, CDR2 SITEND (reference sequence). CDR3 size: 14 residues. Trimming cost V 2 bases and J 1 base, with 8 bases left between them. The DNA read from the CDR3 is TGTGCCAGCAGTATCCCAGGGGACCAAGAC. Translating it yields CASSIPGDQD. From start to end, the CDR3 is CASSIPGDQDTQYF. The full variable domain, with the rest looked up from reference TRBV19 and TRBJ2-5, is GGIITQTPKFLIGQEGQKLTLKCQQNFNHDTMYWYRQDSGKGLRLIYYSITENDLQKGDLSEGYDASREKKSSFSLTVTSAQKNEMAVFLCASSIPGDQDTQYFGPGTRLLVL.

Details on this clone: The genes are named according to mouse. The read is 4 residues too short to cover the CDR3 end, so that end is filled in from the germline J gene. The chain is built from TRBV1 and TRBJ2-7, with D possibly being TRBD2 (7 bases). Per the germline V gene, CDR1 is NSQYPW and CDR2 is LRSPGD (reference sequence). Trimming removed 3 bases from V and 0 bases from J, with 9 bases in between. The CDR3 contains 14 residues. CDR3 DNA (partial): TGCACCTGCAGTGCTGGGGGGCCCTCCTAT. This sequence encodes CTCSAGGPSY. Given in full, the CDR3 is CTCSAGGPSYEQYF.

Note on this clone: Gene and germline names: mouse. The CDR3 end is not reached by the read, which stops 4 residues before it; the germline J gene fills it in. Other DNA sequences within the sample encode an identical CDR3. The chain carries TRBV1 and TRBJ2-3, with 10 nucleotides matching TRBD2. This CDR3 is 16 amino acids long. With V trimmed by 1 base and J by 2 bases, 3 bases remained unmatched. Germline loops: CDR1 NSQYPW, CDR2 LRSPGD (reference sequence). The sequenced part of the CDR3 DNA is TGCACCTGCAGTGCAGGACTGGGGGGTAATGCAGAA. Protein product: CTCSAGLGGNAE. The complete CDR3 sequence is CTCSAGLGGNAETLYF.

This clone was counted a few times. Mouse names are used for the genes. The CDR3 goes on 3 residues after the read ends, and that part is filled in from the germline J gene. The same CDR3 is also encoded by other DNA sequences in this sample. J is TRBJ1-6 and V is TRBV19; D call uncertain. TRBJ1-6 is an open reading frame, and its role is uncertain. Trimming shortened V by 5 bases and J by 0 bases, and 6 bases separated the two germline ends. This CDR3 region has 14 residues. CDR1 and CDR2 (germline): FNHDT, SITEND (reference sequence). The DNA read from the CDR3 is TGTGCCAGCAGCCCCAATTCCTATAATTCGCCC. It is translated as CASSPNSYNSP. The entire CDR3 protein reads CASSPNSYNSPLYF.

Points on this clone: The gene names here belong to mouse. The CDR3 end falls 3 residues outside the read, so it is completed with the germline J gene. The rearrangement links TRBV5 to TRBJ1-6; D not certain. TRBJ1-6 belongs to the ORF category, with a function that is uncertain. The CDR3 totals 13 residues. Trimming took 3 bases from V and 7 from J, leaving 7 bases between them. Germline V CDR1 and CDR2: LGHNA, YNLKQL (reference sequence). The CDR3 protein is CASSQRGNSPLYF. CDR3 DNA, as far as it was read: TGTGCCAGCAGCCAGAGAGGGAATTCGCCC.

As regards this clone: Germline and genes here are mouse. The CDR3 is cut off 4 residues early in the read; its end comes from the germline J gene. This specimen includes other DNA sequences encoding the same CDR3. The chain uses TRBV1 and TRBJ2-5; 8 bases agree with TRBD1. V gave up 2 bases and J gave up 2 bases; unmatched junction bases: 3. The CDR3 runs 15 residues. Per germline, CDR1 NSQYPW and CDR2 LRSPGD (reference sequence). Here the CDR3 reads CTCSASGTGQDTQYF. The sequenced part of the CDR3 DNA is TGCACCTGCAGTGCATCCGGGACAGGCCAAGAC.

Comment on this clone: The gene symbols are mouse symbols. From the germline J gene comes the end of the CDR3, since the read stops 4 residues before it. The chain joins TRBV19 to TRBJ2-4, with TRBD2 identical over 7 bases. The CDR3 sequence is 13 residues long. Germline V gene lookup returns CDR1 FNHDT and CDR2 SITEND (reference sequence). Partial CDR3 DNA: TGTGCCAGCACCCGCCTGGGGGAAAAC. Translated: CASTRLGEN. The CDR3 as a whole reads CASTRLGENTLYF. The whole variable domain, filled in from reference TRBV19 and TRBJ2-4, reads GGIITQTPKFLIGQEGQKLTLKCQQNFNHDTMYWYRQDSGKGLRLIYYSITENDLQKGDLSEGYDASREKKSSFSLTVTSAQKNEMAVFLCASTRLGENTLYFGAGTRLSVL.

A remark on this clone: Genes and germline come from the mouse. The read halts 4 residues ahead of the CDR3 end, with the missing end drawn from the germline J gene. This CDR3 is also generated by other DNA sequences in the sample. The rearrangement uses TRBV13-2 and TRBJ2-2, with 7 bases lining up with TRBD2. The junction had 1 base not matched to a gene; V was cut back by 1 base and J by 4 bases. Germline V lookup: CDR1 NNHNN, CDR2 SYGAGS (reference sequence). The CDR3 extends over 14 amino acids. CDR3 in amino acids: CASGDRGGTGQLYF. The sequenced part of the CDR3 DNA is TGTGCCAGCGGTGATCGGGGGGGCACCGGG.

Worth noting for this clone: Each gene name is a mouse one. The read ends 4 residues early relative to the CDR3; the germline J gene fills the gap. The chain joins TRBV19 to TRBJ1-2; D not resolved. The germline V and J ends were trimmed by 4 bases and 0 bases, with 7 bases remaining between them. The CDR3 runs to 13 residues. Germline V gives CDR1 FNHDT, CDR2 SITEND (reference sequence). The CDR3 sequence is CASSSPTNSDYTF. CDR3 bases read: TGTGCCAGCAGTTCCCCAACAAACTCC.

This clone came up a few times. The genes are named according to mouse. The CDR3 extends 4 residues past the end of the read, so its final part is completed from the germline J gene. The sample has other DNA sequences that encode this CDR3 too. This chain joins TRBV13-3 and TRBJ2-3; 7 nucleotides match TRBD2. Germline V gene data show CDR1 as NNHDY and CDR2 as SYVADS. With 3 bases clipped from V and 0 bases from J, the junction kept 1 base outside the gene matches. This CDR3 contains 14 residues. CDR3 protein: CASSAGGSAETLYF. Partial CDR3 DNA: TGTGCCAGCAGTGCTGGGGGTAGTGCAGAA.

A note on this clone: Mouse gene names and germline throughout. The CDR3 end lies 4 residues beyond the end of the read and is filled in from the germline J gene. This chain connects TRBV19 to TRBJ1-1; D remains ambiguous. This CDR3 region has 10 residues. Germline CDR1 reads FNHDT; CDR2 reads SITEND (reference sequence). This CDR3 is CASSRTEVFF. CDR3 DNA, as far as it was read: TGTGCCAGCAGTAGGACA. The entire variable domain, with the rest obtained from reference TRBV19 and TRBJ1-1, is as follows: GGIITQTPKFLIGQEGQKLTLKCQQNFNHDTMYWYRQDSGKGLRLIYYSITENDLQKGDLSEGYDASREKKSSFSLTVTSAQKNEMAVFLCASSRTEVFFGKGTRLTVV.

As to this clone: Mouse names are used for the genes. The sequenced fragment ends 4 residues before the CDR3 boundary, so the rest is inferred from the germline J gene. The J gene is TRBJ2-1, the V gene TRBV5; 10 positions agree with TRBD2. The germline gives CDR1 LGHNA, CDR2 YNLKQL (reference sequence). This CDR3 has 15 residues. CDR3 DNA, as far as it was read: TGTGCCAGCAGCCAAGATTACTGGGGGGGAGCT. Amino acid sequence: CASSQDYWGGA. The complete CDR3 protein is CASSQDYWGGAEQFF.

This clone was observed a handful of times. Compared with germline, one end of the junction differs, possibly owing to a read error. The gene names given are mouse names. With the read ending 4 residues before the CDR3 end, the germline J gene is used to fill in that end. V usage is TRBV19 and J usage is TRBJ2-7; the match to TRBD2 covers 7 bases. Germline V gene sequence: CDR1 FNHDT, CDR2 SITEND (reference sequence). The CDR3 has 13 amino acids. The CDR3 spells CANSIGGGYEQYF. The part of the CDR3 DNA that was read is TGTGCCAACAGTATCGGGGGGGGTTAT.

This clone was counted many times. The gene names here belong to mouse. The sequenced fragment ends 4 residues before the CDR3 boundary, so the rest is inferred from the germline J gene. Other DNA sequences within the sample encode an identical CDR3. The gene calls are TRBV17 and TRBJ2-5; D may be TRBD2 (5 bases). CDR3 length equals 13 residues. Germline-derived CDR1 and CDR2 are MNHDT and YYDKIL. The covered CDR3 bases are TGTGCTAGCAGTAGAGATTGGGGAGAC. Translation: CASSRDWGD. The CDR3, in full, reads CASSRDWGDTQYF.

In its sample, this clone was seen a few times. Germline and genes: mouse. The read terminates 4 residues ahead of where the CDR3 ends, so the germline J gene completes it. Additional DNA sequences in this sample encode the identical CDR3. This chain links TRBV13-1 with TRBJ1-1; D may be TRBD1 (5 bases). CDR1 NSHNY and CDR2 SYGAGN come from the germline V gene. Trimming took off 3 bases at V and 0 bases at J, with 12 bases between the two ends. The CDR3 has 15 residues. The sequenced part of the CDR3 DNA is TGTGCCAGCAGTGGCCCCGGACAAGCAAACACA. It codes for CASSGPGQANT. The entire CDR3 reads CASSGPGQANTEVFF.

Only a few counts were recorded for this clone. The gene names given are mouse names. The missing CDR3 end, 4 residues past where the read stops, is filled in from the germline J gene. The genes are TRBV5 and TRBJ2-7; the D gene is possibly TRBD1 (6 bases). Per germline, CDR1 LGHNA and CDR2 YNLKQL (reference sequence). The CDR3 consists of 13 residues. The CDR3 bases that were read are TGTGCCAGCAGCCAACAGGGGAGGGAT. The encoded protein is CASSQQGRD. The entire CDR3 protein reads CASSQQGRDEQYF.

This clone came up a few times. The genes are named according to mouse. The CDR3 end lies 4 residues beyond the end of the read and is filled in from the germline J gene. V is TRBV1 and J is TRBJ2-3; a possible D gene is TRBD2 (5 bases). Deletions cut 3 bases from V and 2 bases from J, with 6 bases between. This CDR3 has 13 residues. CDR1 and CDR2 (germline): NSQYPW, LRSPGD (reference sequence). CDR3 residues: CTCSAGDAETLYF. CDR3 DNA (partial): TGCACCTGCAGTGCTGGGGATGCAGAA.

This clone occurred a few times. The listed genes are named as in mouse. The CDR3 end lies 4 residues beyond the end of the read and is filled in from the germline J gene. The sample has other DNA sequences that encode this CDR3 too. The genes are TRBV14 and TRBJ1-1, with D possibly TRBD1 on 5 matching bases. Trimming cost V 4 bases and J 0 bases, with 10 bases left between them. The V gene's germline CDR1 is SGHDT and CDR2 FRDEAV. The CDR3 has 14 residues. The CDR3 bases that were read are TGTGCCAGCAGTCCCGACAGTGCAAACACA. It translates to CASSPDSANT. The full CDR3 is CASSPDSANTEVFF.